Sequencing of this T cell receptor beta chain was carried out in a study of blood T cells in healthy people across ages. For the second PCR, which ran for roughly 7 to 11 cycles, a sample-barcoded 5' primer and a J-beta primer mix were used. TCRdb independently ran MiXCR on the 5' RACE reads; one entry per CDR3 protein. Seen here are roughly 2 million distinct CDR3 sequences, 49% observed once, and the top ten hold approximately 2.1%. A word on this clonotype: Its specificity is unknown.

Broader study findings: The recorded TCR beta diversity per million T cells decreased in a roughly linear manner with age. Estimates based on one million T cells were treated as lower bounds. Possibly, changes in expanded clonotypes were confounded because donor CMV status was unknown.

Trimming took 1 base from V and 8 from J, leaving 9 bases between them. Germline CDR1 and CDR2: MGHRA and YSYEKL. The CDR3 sequence is 13 residues long. The chain combines TRBV4-1 with TRBJ2-1, with D uncertain. The sequence was collected from a woman aged 40 to 50 in good health. Sequenced sample: blood. The CDR3 DNA reads as TGCGCCAGCAGCCAAGCTCCTCGCTATGAGCAGTTCTTC. It codes for CASSQAPRYEQFF.